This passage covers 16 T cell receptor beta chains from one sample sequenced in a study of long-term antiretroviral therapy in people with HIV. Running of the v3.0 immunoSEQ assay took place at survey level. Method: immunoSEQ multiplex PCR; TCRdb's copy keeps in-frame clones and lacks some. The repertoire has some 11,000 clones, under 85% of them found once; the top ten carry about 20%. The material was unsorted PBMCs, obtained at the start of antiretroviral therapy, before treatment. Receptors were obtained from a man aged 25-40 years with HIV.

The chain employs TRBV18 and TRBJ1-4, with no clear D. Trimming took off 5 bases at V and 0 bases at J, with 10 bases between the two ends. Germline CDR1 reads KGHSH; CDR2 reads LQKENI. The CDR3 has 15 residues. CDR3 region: CASSMWEATNEKLFF. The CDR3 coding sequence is TGTGCCAGCTCAATGTGGGAGGCAACTAATGAAAAACTGTTTTTT.

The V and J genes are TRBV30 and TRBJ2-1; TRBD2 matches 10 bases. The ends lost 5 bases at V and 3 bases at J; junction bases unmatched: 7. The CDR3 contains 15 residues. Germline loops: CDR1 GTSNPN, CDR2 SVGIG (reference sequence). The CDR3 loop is CAWGSLAGVYNEQFF. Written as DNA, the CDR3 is TGTGCCTGGGGTTCTCTAGCGGGGGTCTACAATGAGCAGTTCTTC.

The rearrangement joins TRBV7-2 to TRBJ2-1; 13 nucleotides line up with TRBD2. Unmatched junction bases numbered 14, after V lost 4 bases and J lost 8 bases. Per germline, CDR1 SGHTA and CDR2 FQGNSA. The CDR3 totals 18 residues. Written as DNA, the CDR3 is TGTGCCAGCAGCTCCCTTCCCCTCCTACTAGCGGGGGGGCATGAGCAGTTCTTC. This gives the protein CASSSLPLLLAGGHEQFF.

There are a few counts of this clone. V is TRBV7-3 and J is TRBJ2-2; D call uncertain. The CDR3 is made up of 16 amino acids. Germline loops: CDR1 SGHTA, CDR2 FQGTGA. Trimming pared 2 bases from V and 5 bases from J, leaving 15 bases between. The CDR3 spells CASSLVTPGRTGELFF. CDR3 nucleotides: TGTGCCAGCAGCTTAGTGACACCCGGAAGGACCGGGGAGCTGTTTTTT.

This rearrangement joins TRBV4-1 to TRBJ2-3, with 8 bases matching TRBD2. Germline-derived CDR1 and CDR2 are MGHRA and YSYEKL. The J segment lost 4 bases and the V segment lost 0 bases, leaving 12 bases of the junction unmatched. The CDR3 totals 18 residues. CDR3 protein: CASSQDSGAGVLSDTQYF. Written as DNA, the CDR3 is TGCGCCAGCAGCCAAGATTCAGGAGCGGGGGTTTTATCAGATACGCAGTATTTT.

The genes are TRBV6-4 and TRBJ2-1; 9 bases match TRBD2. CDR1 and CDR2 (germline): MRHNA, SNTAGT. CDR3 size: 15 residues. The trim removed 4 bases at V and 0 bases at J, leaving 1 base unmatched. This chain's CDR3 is CASSATSGSYNEQFF. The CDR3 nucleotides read TGTGCCAGCAGTGCGACTAGCGGCTCCTACAATGAGCAGTTCTTC.

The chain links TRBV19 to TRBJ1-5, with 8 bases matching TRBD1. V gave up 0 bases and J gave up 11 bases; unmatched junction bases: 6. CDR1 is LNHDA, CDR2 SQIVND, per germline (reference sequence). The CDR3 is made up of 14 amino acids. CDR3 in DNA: TGTGCCAGTAGTATAGAAGGACAGGGCTCGGCCCAGCATTTT. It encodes CASSIEGQGSAQHF.

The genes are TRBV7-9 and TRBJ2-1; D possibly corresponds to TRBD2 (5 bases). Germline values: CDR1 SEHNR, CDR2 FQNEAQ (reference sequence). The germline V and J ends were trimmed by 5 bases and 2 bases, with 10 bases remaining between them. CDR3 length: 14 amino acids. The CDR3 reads CASSGPGAYNEQFF. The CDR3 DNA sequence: TGTGCCAGCAGCGGTCCCGGGGCCTACAATGAGCAGTTCTTC.

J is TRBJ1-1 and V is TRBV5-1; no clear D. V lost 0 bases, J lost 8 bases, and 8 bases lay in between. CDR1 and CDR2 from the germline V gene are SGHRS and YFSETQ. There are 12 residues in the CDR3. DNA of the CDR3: TGCGCCAGCAGCTTGGTTGATGGGGAAGCTTTCTTT. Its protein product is CASSLVDGEAFF. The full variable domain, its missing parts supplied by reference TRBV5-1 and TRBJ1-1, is KAGVTQTPRYLIKTRGQQVTLSCSPISGHRSVSWYQQTPGQGLQFLFEYFSETQRNKGNFPGRFSGRQFSNSRSEMNVSTLELGDSALYLCASSLVDGEAFFGQGTRLTVV.

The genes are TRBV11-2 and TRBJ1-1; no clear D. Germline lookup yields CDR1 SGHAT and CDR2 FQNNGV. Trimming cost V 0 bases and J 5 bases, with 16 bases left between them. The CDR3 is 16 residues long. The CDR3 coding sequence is TGTGCCAGCAGCTTAGAAGCCCCCGACCGGTGGACTGAAGCTTTCTTT. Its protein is CASSLEAPDRWTEAFF.

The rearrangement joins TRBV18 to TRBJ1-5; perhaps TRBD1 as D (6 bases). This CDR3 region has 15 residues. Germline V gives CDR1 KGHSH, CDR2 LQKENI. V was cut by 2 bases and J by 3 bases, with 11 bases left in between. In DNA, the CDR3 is TGTGCCAGCTCACCAACGGACAGCCTCAATCAGCCCCAGCATTTT. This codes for CASSPTDSLNQPQHF.

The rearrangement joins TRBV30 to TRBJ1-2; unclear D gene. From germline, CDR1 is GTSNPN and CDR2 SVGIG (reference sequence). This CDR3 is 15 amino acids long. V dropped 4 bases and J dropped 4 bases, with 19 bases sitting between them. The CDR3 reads CAWTECYRKTYGYTF. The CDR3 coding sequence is TGTGCCTGGACAGAGTGTTATAGAAAGACCTATGGCTACACCTTC.

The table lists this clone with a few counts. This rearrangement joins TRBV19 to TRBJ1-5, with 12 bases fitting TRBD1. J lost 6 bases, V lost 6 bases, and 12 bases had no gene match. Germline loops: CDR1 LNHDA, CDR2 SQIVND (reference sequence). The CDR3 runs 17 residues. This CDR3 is CASSRSGTGGFGQPQHF. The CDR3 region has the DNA TGTGCCAGTAGCCGTTCCGGGACAGGGGGCTTCGGTCAGCCCCAGCATTTT.

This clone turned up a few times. The CDR3 region is CASAAGLANNEQFF. The CDR3 DNA sequence: TGCGCCAGCGCTGCTGGACTAGCTAACAATGAGCAGTTCTTC. V is TRBV4-3 and J is TRBJ2-1; the match to TRBD2 covers 8 bases. V lost 8 bases to trimming and J lost 5 bases; unmatched junction nucleotides: 8. CDR1 and CDR2 from the germline V gene are LGHNA and YSLEER. The CDR3 contains 14 residues.

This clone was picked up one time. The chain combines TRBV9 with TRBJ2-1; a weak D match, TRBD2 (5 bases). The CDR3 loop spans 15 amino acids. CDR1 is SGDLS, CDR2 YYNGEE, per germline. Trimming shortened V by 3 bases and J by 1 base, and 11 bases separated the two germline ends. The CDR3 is CASSGGLDSYNEQFF. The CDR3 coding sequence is TGTGCCAGCAGCGGAGGACTCGATTCCTACAATGAGCAGTTCTTC.

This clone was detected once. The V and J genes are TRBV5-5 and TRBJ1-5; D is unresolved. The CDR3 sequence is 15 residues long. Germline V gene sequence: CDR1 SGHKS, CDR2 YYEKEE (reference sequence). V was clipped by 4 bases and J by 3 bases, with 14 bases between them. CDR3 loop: CASSVLGGPNQPQHF. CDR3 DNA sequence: TGTGCCAGCAGCGTATTAGGAGGCCCCAATCAGCCCCAGCATTTT.